This TCR beta chain was captured by sequencing in a study of cytomegalovirus exposure and HLA in healthy donors (dated by TCRdb to the late 2010s). Study-wide context: An earlier analysis of roughly 630 of the donors reported roughly 270 Gb of sequence data and 120 million or so unique TCR beta sequences from 190 million or so T cells. Around 320 gigabases of sequencing data and tens of millions of unique TCR sequences were included in an early release covering several hundred HLA-typed donors. Among the roughly 410 genotyped donors, 81% belonged to the genetic ancestry cluster associated with self-reported Caucasian donors. The study was designed to test whether signatures of past pathogen exposure could be identified by cataloging public T cell receptors. Using immunosequencing, the study profiled T cell repertoires from fewer than 850 subjects and related those repertoires to cytomegalovirus serostatus. A separate validation cohort of over 95 different subjects was used in addition to the 666-subject first cohort. To predict cytomegalovirus infection status, the study combined high-throughput TCR immunosequencing, statistical association of individual TCRs with disease status, and machine learning. A later analysis re-analyzed previously published TCR beta repertoires from 650 to 800 donors and added high-resolution HLA genotyping to study TCR occurrence patterns. Rather than using new phenotypic data, the later analysis identified candidate immune exposures from TCR beta sequences and from how often those sequences occurred across donors. An earlier analysis of several hundred of the donors applied high-throughput TCR beta sequencing to assess whether each TCR beta V gene segment acted as functional or pseudogenic. Alongside the repertoire data, information on donor age, sex, ethnicity and CMV serostatus was compiled. A later genetic analysis took genome-wide SNP genotypes for about three fifths of the 666 donors and used that subset as a discovery cohort. All discovery cohort repertoires had been generated using a single sequencing platform. Both class I and class II loci were covered by HLA typing, at four-digit resolution. Typing coverage differed by locus: A, B, C, DRB1 and DQB1 were typed in roughly 629-630 donors, DQA1 in roughly 500, DPA1 in approximately 600, and DPB1 in just under 490. Because of strong linkage in the cohort, a handful of DR-DQ haplotypes were treated as single units for association and clustering. Among 300 to 450 genotyped donors of the cohort, an average of roughly 240,000 unique TCR beta nucleotide sequences were sequenced per donor, around 18% of them non-productive.

Here is what the overall study found, with its caveats: In a later genetic analysis, fewer N-insertions in productive TCRs were reported among donors in an Asian-associated ancestry cluster than the 666-donor mean. The earlier analysis of 587 of the donors excluded about 16 rarely observed V segments, including chromosome 9 orphons, because counts were too low. Most CMV-associated TCR beta chains appeared to be HLA-restricted in a later analysis, and the HLA associations seemed to be driven largely by CMV exposure. A few of the identified cytomegalovirus-associated TCR beta chains were confirmed in vitro to be specific for cytomegalovirus antigens. A later analysis reported that several top co-occurrence clusters appeared linked to parvovirus B19, influenza, CMV and Epstein-Barr virus. Assigning TCR associations to individual alleles was difficult when HLA alleles, especially DR and DQ, strongly co-occurred. This cohort had only TCR beta chains sequenced, and the lack of alpha or paired-chain data limited which features could be detected. In a later analysis, HLA-associated TCR beta chains showed more clonal expansion and lower generation probabilities than non-associated chains that were equally common. In a later analysis, TCR association rates were found to vary across HLA loci, with the most associated TCRs seen for DRB1 alleles and the fewest for HLA-C alleles. Linkage disequilibrium might explain the correlated functional status among segregating V segments, but an unknown experimental factor could not be ruled out. In an earlier analysis of roughly 560 of the donors, most TCR beta V segments were observed in productive rearrangements about 87% or about 30% of the time, broadly matching IMGT annotations. Some IMGT-functional V segments, including TRBV6-2 and TRBV6-3, could not be told apart with the 87-base-pair reads, so those segments were excluded. In the study, some 160 TCR beta chains were listed as associated with cytomegalovirus. In a later genetic analysis, a missense DCLRE1C variant was associated with V-gene and J-gene trimming of TCR beta chains, and the association was replicated in an independent cohort. Roughly uniform sequencing depth across donors was assumed in presence/absence analyses, although this assumption may not hold. Most TCR sequences were observed very rarely across donors, whereas some public TCRs were present in many individuals. HLA typing was unavailable for some donors at each locus, so association tests used only the typed subset. In both the original and validation cohorts, the classifier was reported to diagnose cytomegalovirus status with high specificity and sensitivity. The authors suggested that the approach could potentially be generalized to other disease states and immunological phenotypes. A later analysis associated about 17,000 TCR beta sequences with specific HLA alleles at a false discovery rate of 0.05. A further reported finding was that TCR beta sequences accurately predicted the HLA-A and HLA-B alleles for most subjects in the first cohort. For the cohort, immune exposure information was limited to CMV serostatus. A cluster of highly shared sequence variants was judged likely to be a technical artifact of the sequencing pipeline.

The library was produced with the immunoSEQ multiplex PCR assay. For the multiplex PCR, a mixture combining 60 forward primers for TCR Vbeta segments and 13 reverse primers for TCR Jbeta segments was used. The CDR3 region of rearranged TCR beta genes was amplified from genomic DNA with a multiplex PCR assay. Amplified TCR beta libraries were sequenced as 87-base-pair reads on the Illumina HiSeq System. On the study's bioinformatics: A later analysis tallied roughly 80 million unique TCR beta chains across the 700 or so repertoires, and about 12 million of those chains were shared by two or more donors. Raw reads were error-corrected and collapsed into unique sequences by a nearest-neighbor algorithm in which closely related sequences were merged to remove PCR and sequencing errors. CDR3 sequences were aligned to IMGT reference sequences to assign V, D and J gene segments. For a sequence to be retained, at least a six-nucleotide match to both a V gene segment and a J gene segment was required. Rearrangements were called productive when the CDR3 lacked stop codons and stayed in frame with V and J; all others were non-productive. Following IMGT convention, CDR3 was defined as the stretch from the second conserved V-encoded cysteine to the conserved J-encoded phenylalanine. In an earlier analysis of some 550 of the donors, sequences lacking an unambiguous match to a single V gene segment were excluded. An earlier analysis of a few hundred of the donors called V segments functional above 56.7% productive rearrangements and segregating when the between-donor standard deviation exceeded 5%. A statistical classification framework was built to diagnose cytomegalovirus status from the catalog of TCR beta chain sequences. V and J gene assignment, in a later analysis, came from comparing TCR nucleotide sequences with IMGT/GENE-DB human TR gene sequences. In a later analysis, CDR3 sequences and most-parsimonious VDJ recombination scenarios were assigned using the TCRdist pipeline. In a later analysis, each TCR beta chain was defined by its CDR3 amino acid sequence together with its V-gene family, and reads without a unique V-gene family were excluded. To address suspected cross-contamination and a sequencing artifact, a later analysis removed 450 to 700 highly shared, low-generation-probability nucleotide sequences. In a later analysis, a clonal expansion index for each public chain was calculated from normalized within-repertoire ranks of inferred template counts. In a later analysis, generation probabilities were computed using a VDJ recombination model fitted to out-of-frame rearrangements, and the results were checked against IGoR. A later analysis scored TCR-TCR, TCR-HLA and TCR-CMV co-occurrence with hypergeometric tests, applying a repertoire-size bias correction to TCR pairs. False discovery rates were estimated in a later analysis by permuting HLA or CMV assignments 20 times. In a later analysis, co-occurring TCRs were grouped with DBSCAN, and TCRdist sequence similarity was added when clustering was performed within HLA-allele-positive subsets. Co-occurrence clustering excluded repertoires with fewer than 30,000 or more than 120,000 public chains, plus five with anomalous nucleotide sharing. TCRdb mirrors the immuneACCESS table, restricted to in-frame sequences. Some clones are absent from its copies; in checked studies, under half trace to an unresolved V gene, and the reason for the others is unknown. V and J calls and clone size follow that table, whereas D and trimming were derived from the DNA. The sample contains approximately 150,000 clones, about 83% of them found a single time. The leading ten clones occupy under 5% of the sample.

The cohort comprised under 700 healthy bone marrow donors. Cohort members were all nominally healthy when sampled, although unrecorded immune exposures were likely present. The donor was CMV seropositive and was included in the group of some 290 seropositive cohort members. A peripheral blood sample was provided by each donor, and peripheral blood mononuclear cells were used for TCR beta sequencing. The Qiagen DNeasy Blood Extraction Kit was used to extract genomic DNA from the blood cell samples. Remarks on this clone: This clone's antigen is unknown. No base quality information exists; no much larger clone differs at one position.

The cysteine opens and the phenylalanine closes a CDR3 of 13 amino acids. Only CDR3 DNA is held: 39 bases, read in frame from base 1. A distance of 7 bases separates the germline ends of V and J, which lose 0 bases and 4 bases respectively. Based on the germline V gene, the CDR1 and CDR2 sequences are SGDLS and YYNGEE. Here the chain combines TRBV9 and TRBJ1-2, with the D gene uncertain. The origin of this receptor is a girl under 18 in good health and CMV-seropositive. Sequencing was performed on PBMCs. This receptor carries the CDR3 CASSVGRSYGYTF. The DNA reads TGTGCCAGCAGCGTAGGCAGATCCTATGGCTACACCTTC. Full variable domain (CDR3 extended with the reference TRBV9 and TRBJ1-2 proteins): DSGVTQTPKHLITATGQRVTLRCSPRSGDLSVYWYQQSLDQGLQFLIQYYNGEERAKGNILERFSAQQFPDLHSELNLSSLELGDSALYFCASSVGRSYGYTFGSGTRLTVV.